Detailed here is one TCR beta chain. Its cognate antigen is unknown. The sample belongs to a study of cytomegalovirus exposure and HLA in healthy donors. Background on the study: A prior study identified 117 million unique TCR beta sequences from about 180 million T cells.

General study points: Reportedly, HLA-A and HLA-B alleles of most subjects were accurately predicted from TCR beta. Across all donors, roughly uniform sequencing depth was an assumption of the presence/absence analyses. More than 150 TCR beta chains were listed as cytomegalovirus-associated.

The PCR employed 60 Vbeta primers together with 13 Jbeta primers. Method: immunoSEQ multiplex PCR; TCRdb's copy keeps in-frame clones and lacks some. The sample consists of around 150,000 clones, just over 75% of them appearing once. Germline V gene sequence: CDR1 MNHNY, CDR2 SVGAGI (reference sequence). The germline V and J ends were trimmed by 5 bases and 4 bases, with 3 bases remaining between them. CDR3 size: 11 residues. Sequencing input: PBMCs. This TCR was recovered from a middle-aged woman in good health and CMV-seronegative. The V gene is TRBV6-6, the J gene TRBJ2-1; D ambiguous. The chain's CDR3 is CASSQYNEQFF. CDR3 DNA sequence: TGTGCCAGCAGTCAGTACAATGAGCAGTTCTTC.